This TCR beta chain was captured by sequencing in a study of blood T cell repertoires in COVID-19. Turning to the study itself: Some COVID-19 samples were acute and others convalescent; all came from the United States, Italy and Spain. Nucleic acid was either cDNA or gDNA, and it came from T cells, B-cell-depleted T cells, or PBMCs.

Produced via immunoSEQ multiplex PCR; TCRdb's table is partial and in-frame only. Counted here are roughly 200,000 clones, around 83% occurring once; the ten biggest clones make up approximately 9%. The CDR3 contains 15 residues. The germline gives CDR1 SGHNT, CDR2 YYREEE (reference sequence). The V gene end was trimmed by 0 bases and the J gene end by 2 bases; junction bases not matched to a gene: 5. The sequence came from a man aged 40-49 years with active or convalescent COVID-19. J is TRBJ2-7 and V is TRBV5-4; 7 positions match TRBD1. The sample was peripheral blood. CDR3 protein: CASSLEPGGPYEQYF. Here the CDR3 DNA reads TGTGCCAGCAGCTTGGAGCCAGGGGGACCCTACGAGCAGTACTTC. Filled out from reference TRBV5-4 and TRBJ2-7, the complete variable domain reads ETGVTQSPTHLIKTRGQQVTLRCSSQSGHNTVSWYQQALGQGPQFIFQYYREEENGRGNFPPRFSGLQFPNYSSELNVNALELDDSALYLCASSLEPGGPYEQYFGPGTRLTVT.